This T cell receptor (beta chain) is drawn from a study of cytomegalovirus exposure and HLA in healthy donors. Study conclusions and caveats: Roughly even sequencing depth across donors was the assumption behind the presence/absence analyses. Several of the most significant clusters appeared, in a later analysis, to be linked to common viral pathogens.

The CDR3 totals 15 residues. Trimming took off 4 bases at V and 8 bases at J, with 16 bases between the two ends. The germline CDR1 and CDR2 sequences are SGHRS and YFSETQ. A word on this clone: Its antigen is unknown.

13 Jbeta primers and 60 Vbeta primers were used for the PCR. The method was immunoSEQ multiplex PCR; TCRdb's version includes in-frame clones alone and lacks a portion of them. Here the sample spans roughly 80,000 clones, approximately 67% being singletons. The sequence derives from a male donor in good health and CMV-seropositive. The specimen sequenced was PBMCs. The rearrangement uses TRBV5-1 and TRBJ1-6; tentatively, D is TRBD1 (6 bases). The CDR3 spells CASSLQSGADSPLHF. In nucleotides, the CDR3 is TGCGCCAGCAGCCTCCAATCAGGGGCTGATTCACCCCTCCACTTT. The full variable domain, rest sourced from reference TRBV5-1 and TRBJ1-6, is KAGVTQTPRYLIKTRGQQVTLSCSPISGHRSVSWYQQTPGQGLQFLFEYFSETQRNKGNFPGRFSGRQFSNSRSEMNVSTLELGDSALYLCASSLQSGADSPLHFGNGTRLTVT.